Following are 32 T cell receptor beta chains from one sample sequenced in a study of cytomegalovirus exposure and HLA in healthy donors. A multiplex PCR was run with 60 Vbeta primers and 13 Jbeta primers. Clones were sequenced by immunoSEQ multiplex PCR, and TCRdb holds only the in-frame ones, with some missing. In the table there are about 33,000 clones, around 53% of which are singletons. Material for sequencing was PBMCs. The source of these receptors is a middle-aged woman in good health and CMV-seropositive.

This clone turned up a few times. The CDR3 here is CASTLDTSNYGYTF. The CDR3 bases are TGTGCCAGCACCCTGGACACGTCTAACTATGGCTACACCTTC. V gene TRBV2 combines with J gene TRBJ1-2, with D perhaps matching TRBD1 (5 bases). Germline CDR1 SNHLY, CDR2 FYNNEI. The CDR3 is 14 residues long. V dropped 7 bases and J dropped 0 bases, with 12 bases sitting between them.

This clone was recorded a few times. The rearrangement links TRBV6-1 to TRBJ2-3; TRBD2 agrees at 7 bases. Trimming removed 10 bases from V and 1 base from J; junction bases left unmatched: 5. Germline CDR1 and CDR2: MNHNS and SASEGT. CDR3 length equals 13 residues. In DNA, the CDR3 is TGTGCCACGACCCGGGGGGGCACAGATACGCAGTATTTT. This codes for CATTRGGTDTQYF.

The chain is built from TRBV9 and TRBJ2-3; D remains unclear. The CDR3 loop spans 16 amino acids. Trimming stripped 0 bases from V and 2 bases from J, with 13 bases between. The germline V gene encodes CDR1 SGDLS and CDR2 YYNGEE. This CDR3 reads CASSVVGLGFTDTQYF. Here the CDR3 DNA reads TGTGCCAGCAGCGTAGTCGGCCTAGGTTTCACAGATACGCAGTATTTT.

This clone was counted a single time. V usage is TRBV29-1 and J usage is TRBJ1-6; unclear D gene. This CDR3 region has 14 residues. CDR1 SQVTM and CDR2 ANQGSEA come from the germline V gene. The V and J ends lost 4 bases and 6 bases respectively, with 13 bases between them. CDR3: CSVVVGGVNSPLHF. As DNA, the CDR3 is TGCAGCGTTGTCGTTGGCGGAGTTAATTCACCCCTCCACTTT.

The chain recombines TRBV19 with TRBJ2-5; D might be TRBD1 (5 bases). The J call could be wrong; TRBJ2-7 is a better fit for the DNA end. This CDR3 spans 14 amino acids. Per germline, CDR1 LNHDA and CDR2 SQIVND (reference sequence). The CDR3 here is CASSMKPGINEQYF. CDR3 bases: TGTGCCAGTAGTATGAAGCCAGGGATCAACGAGCAGTACTTC.

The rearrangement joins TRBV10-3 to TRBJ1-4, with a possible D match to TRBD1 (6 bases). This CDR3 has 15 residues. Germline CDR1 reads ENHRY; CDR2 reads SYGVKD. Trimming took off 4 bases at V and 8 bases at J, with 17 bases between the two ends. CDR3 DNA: TGTGCCATCAGTGTAAGGGGGTATGGCTACGAAAAACTGTTTTTT. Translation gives CAISVRGYGYEKLFF.

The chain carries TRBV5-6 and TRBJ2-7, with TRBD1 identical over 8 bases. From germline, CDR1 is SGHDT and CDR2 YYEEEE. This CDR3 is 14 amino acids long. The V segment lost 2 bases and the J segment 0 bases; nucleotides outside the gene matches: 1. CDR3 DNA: TGTGCCAGCAGCTTAGGACAGGGCTCCTACGAGCAGTACTTC. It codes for CASSLGQGSYEQYF.

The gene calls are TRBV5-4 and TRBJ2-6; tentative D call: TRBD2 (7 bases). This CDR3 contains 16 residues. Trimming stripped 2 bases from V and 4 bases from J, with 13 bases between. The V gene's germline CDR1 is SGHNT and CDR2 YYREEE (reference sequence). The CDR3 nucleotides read TGTGCCAGCAGCTTAGGGGGGGGCGCAGGGGCCAACGTCCTGACTTTC. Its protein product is CASSLGGGAGANVLTF.

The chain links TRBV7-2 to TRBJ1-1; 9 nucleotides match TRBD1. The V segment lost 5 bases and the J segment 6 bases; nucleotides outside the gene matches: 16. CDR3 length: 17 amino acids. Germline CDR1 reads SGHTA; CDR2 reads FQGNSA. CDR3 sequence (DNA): TGTGCCAGCAGCCCAAAGTTCCCGGGACAGGGTAGGGCTGAAGCTTTCTTT. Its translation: CASSPKFPGQGRAEAFF.

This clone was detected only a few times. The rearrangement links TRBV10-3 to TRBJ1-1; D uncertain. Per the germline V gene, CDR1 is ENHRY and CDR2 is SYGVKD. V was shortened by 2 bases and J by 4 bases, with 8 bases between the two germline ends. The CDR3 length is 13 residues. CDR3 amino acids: CAISEEGGTEAFF. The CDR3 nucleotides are TGTGCCATCAGTGAGGAGGGAGGCACTGAAGCTTTCTTT.

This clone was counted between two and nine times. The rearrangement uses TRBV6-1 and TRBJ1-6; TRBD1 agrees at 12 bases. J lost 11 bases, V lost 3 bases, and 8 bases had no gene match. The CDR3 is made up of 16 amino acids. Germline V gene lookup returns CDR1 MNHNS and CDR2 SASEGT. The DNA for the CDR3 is TGTGCCAGCAGTGACGGGGACAGGGGGCAGGCGGCACCCCTCCACTTT. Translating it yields CASSDGDRGQAAPLHF.

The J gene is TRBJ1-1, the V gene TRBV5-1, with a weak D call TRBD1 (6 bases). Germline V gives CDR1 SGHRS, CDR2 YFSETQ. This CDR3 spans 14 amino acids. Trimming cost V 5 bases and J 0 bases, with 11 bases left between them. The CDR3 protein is CASSGQGMNTEAFF. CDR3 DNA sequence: TGCGCCAGCAGTGGTCAGGGGATGAACACTGAAGCTTTCTTT.

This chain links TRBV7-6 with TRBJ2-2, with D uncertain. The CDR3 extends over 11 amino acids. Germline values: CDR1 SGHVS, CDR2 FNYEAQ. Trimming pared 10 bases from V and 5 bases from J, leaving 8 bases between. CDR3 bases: TGTGCCATACACGCAACCGGGGAGCTGTTTTTT. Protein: CAIHATGELFF.

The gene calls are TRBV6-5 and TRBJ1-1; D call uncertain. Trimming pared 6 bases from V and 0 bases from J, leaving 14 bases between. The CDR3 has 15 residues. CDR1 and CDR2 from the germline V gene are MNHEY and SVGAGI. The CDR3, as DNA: TGTGCCAGCAGACCCTTCGACACATTGAACACTGAAGCTTTCTTT. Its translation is CASRPFDTLNTEAFF.

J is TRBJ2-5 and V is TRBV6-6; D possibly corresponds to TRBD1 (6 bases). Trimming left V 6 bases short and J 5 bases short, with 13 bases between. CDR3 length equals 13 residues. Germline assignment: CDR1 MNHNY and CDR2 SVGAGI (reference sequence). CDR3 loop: CASSNRVPETQYF. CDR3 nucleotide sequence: TGTGCCAGCAGCAACAGGGTCCCGGAGACCCAGTACTTC.

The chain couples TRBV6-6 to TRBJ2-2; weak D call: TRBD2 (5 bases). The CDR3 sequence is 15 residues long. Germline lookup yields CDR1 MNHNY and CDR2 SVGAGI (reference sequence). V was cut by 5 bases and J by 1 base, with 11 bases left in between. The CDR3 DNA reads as TGTGCCAGCAGTCTTAGCGTGGGGAACACCGGGGAGCTGTTTTTT. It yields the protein CASSLSVGNTGELFF.

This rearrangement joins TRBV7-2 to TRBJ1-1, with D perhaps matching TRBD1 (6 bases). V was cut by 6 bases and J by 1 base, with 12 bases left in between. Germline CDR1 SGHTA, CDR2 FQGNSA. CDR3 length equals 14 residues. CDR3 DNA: TGTGCCAGCAGGATAGGGGGAGCGAACACTGAAGCTTTCTTT. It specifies CASRIGGANTEAFF.

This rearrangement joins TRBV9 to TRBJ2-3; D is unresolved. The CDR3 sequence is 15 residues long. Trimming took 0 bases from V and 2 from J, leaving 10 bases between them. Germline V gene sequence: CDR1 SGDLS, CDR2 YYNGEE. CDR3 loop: CASSVASYHTDTQYF. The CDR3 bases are TGTGCCAGCAGCGTAGCATCCTACCACACAGATACGCAGTATTTT. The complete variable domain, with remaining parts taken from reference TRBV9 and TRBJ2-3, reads DSGVTQTPKHLITATGQRVTLRCSPRSGDLSVYWYQQSLDQGLQFLIQYYNGEERAKGNILERFSAQQFPDLHSELNLSSLELGDSALYFCASSVASYHTDTQYFGPGTRLTVL.

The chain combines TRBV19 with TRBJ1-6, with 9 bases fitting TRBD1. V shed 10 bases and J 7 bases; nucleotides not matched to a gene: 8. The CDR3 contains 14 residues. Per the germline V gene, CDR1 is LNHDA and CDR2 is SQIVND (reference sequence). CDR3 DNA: TGTGCCACCGGCGGACAGGGGAACAATTCACCCCTCCACTTT. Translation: CATGGQGNNSPLHF.

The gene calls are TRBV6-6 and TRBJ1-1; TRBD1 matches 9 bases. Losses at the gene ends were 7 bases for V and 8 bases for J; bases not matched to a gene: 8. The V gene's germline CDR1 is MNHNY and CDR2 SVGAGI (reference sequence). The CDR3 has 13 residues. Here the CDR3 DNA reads TGTGCCAGCAAAGACGCCGGGACAGGGGAAGCTTTCTTT. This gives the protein CASKDAGTGEAFF.

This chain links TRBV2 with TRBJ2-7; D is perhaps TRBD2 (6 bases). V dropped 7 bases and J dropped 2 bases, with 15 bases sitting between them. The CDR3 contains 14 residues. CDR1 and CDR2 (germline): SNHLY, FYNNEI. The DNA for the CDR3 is TGTGCCAGCAAGAGTGGAGGGCAAACCTACGAGCAGTACTTC. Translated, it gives CASKSGGQTYEQYF.

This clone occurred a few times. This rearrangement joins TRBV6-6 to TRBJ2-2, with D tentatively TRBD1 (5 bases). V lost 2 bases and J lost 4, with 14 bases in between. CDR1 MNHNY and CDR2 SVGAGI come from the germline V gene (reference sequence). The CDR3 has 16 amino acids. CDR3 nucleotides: TGTGCCAGCAGTTACACTCAGGGTAGGGGCACCGGGGAGCTGTTTTTT. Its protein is CASSYTQGRGTGELFF.

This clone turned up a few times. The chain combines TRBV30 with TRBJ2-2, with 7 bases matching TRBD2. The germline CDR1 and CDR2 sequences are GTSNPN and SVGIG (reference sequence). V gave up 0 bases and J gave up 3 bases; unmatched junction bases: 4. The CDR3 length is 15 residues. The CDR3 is CAWSVAREDTGELFF. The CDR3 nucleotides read TGTGCCTGGAGTGTAGCCCGGGAGGACACCGGGGAGCTGTTTTTT. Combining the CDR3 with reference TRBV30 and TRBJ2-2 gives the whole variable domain SQTIHQWPATLVQPVGSPLSLECTVEGTSNPNLYWYRQAAGRGLQLLFYSVGIGQISSEVPQNLSASRPQDRQFILSSKKLLLSDSGFYLCAWSVAREDTGELFFGEGSRLTVL.

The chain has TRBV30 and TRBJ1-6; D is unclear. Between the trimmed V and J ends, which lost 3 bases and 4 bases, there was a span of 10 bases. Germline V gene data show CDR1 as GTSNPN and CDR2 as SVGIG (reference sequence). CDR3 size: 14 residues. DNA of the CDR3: TGTGCCTGGAGGTTGGGGAGGTATAATTCACCCCTCCACTTT. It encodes CAWRLGRYNSPLHF.

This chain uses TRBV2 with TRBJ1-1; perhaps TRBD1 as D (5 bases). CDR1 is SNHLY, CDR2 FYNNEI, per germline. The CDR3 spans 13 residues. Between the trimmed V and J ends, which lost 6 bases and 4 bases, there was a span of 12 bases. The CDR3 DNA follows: TGTGCCAGCAGCCAGGACACGGCCACTGAAGCTTTCTTT. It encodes CASSQDTATEAFF.

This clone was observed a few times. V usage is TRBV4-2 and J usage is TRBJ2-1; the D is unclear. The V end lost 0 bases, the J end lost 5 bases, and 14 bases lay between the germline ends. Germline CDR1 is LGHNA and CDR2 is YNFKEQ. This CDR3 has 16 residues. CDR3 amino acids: CASSQDGPEQHNEQFF. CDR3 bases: TGTGCCAGCAGCCAAGATGGTCCGGAGCAGCACAATGAGCAGTTCTTC.

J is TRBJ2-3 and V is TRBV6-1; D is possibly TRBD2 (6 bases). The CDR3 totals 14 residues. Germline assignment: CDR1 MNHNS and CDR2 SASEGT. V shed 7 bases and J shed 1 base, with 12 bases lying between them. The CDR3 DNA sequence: TGTGCCAGCAAAGTTTCGGGGGGCACAGATACGCAGTATTTT. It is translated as CASKVSGGTDTQYF.

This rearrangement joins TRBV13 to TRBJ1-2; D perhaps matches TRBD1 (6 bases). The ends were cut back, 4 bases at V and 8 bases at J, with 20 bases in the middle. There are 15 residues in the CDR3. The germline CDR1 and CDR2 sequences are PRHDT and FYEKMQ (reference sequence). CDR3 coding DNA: TGTGCCAGCAGCTGGAAGGATACAGGGATCAACGGCTACACCTTC. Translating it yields CASSWKDTGINGYTF.

CDR3 amino acids: CASSQVEGLEQFF. The CDR3 DNA reads TGCGCCAGCAGCCAAGTTGAGGGCCTAGAGCAGTTCTTC. The V and J genes are TRBV4-1 and TRBJ2-1; tentatively, D is TRBD2 (5 bases). With 1 base removed from V and 10 bases from J, the gap between germline ends came to 11 bases. Germline CDR1 is MGHRA and CDR2 is YSYEKL. CDR3 length equals 13 residues.

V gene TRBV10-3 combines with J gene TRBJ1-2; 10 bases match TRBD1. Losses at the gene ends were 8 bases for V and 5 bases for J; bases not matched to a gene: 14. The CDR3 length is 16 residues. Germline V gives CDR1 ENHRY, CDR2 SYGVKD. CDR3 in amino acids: CAIASSGQGERYGYTF. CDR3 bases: TGTGCCATCGCAAGCTCCGGACAGGGGGAGAGGTATGGCTACACCTTC.

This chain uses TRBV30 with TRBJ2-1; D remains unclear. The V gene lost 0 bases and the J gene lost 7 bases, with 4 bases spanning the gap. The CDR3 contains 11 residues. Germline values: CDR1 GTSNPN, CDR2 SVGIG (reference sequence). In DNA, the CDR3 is TGTGCCTGGAGTGTGAGGAATGAGCAGTTCTTC. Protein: CAWSVRNEQFF.

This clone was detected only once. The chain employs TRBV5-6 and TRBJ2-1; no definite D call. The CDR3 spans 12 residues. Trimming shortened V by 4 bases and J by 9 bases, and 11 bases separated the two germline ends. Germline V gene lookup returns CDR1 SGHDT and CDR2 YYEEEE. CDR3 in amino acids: CASSSYSFEQFF. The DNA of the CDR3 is TGTGCCAGCAGCAGTTACAGTTTTGAGCAGTTCTTC.